This entry features one T cell receptor (beta chain) sequence. This sample stems from a study of low-dose radiotherapy and immunotherapy resistance in tumors. TRAV- and TRBV-specific primers were used for first-strand cDNA, which covered alpha and beta chains. TCRs were put through 15 to 25 PCR cycles of amplification with Phusion. A constant-region primer and the V-primer adapter served as the primer pair. TCRdb re-analysed the reads in MiXCR, keeping a single row per CDR3 protein. The sample has roughly 18,000 distinct CDR3 sequences; around 74% are singletons. The V end was cut by 2 bases, the J end by 7 bases, with 9 bases between. Germline V gene sequence: CDR1 KGHSH, CDR2 LQKENI. The CDR3 has 13 residues.

The chain recombines TRBV18 with TRBJ1-5, with D possibly matching TRBD1 (5 bases). The clonotype comes from a human donor with advanced metastatic prostate, ovarian, gallbladder or colorectal cancer (not recorded which). This table probably holds off-target reads from a library built for another chain. CDR3 sequence reads: CASSPMGGQPQHF. In nucleotides, the CDR3 is TGTGCCAGCTCACCAATGGGGGGACAGCCCCAGCATTTT.